These 28 T cell receptor beta chains came from one sample sequenced in a study of response to subunit inactivated influenza vaccine. Each CDR3 protein is one row after TCRdb ran MiXCR on the RT-PCR reads. Here the sample spans about 240,000 distinct CDR3 sequences, 9% to 15% being singletons. This specimen consisted of non-naive T cells sorted from PBMCs, obtained around 14 days before vaccination. These receptors originate from a man aged 50 to 60 who received an inactivated influenza vaccine.

This clonotype was detected a few times. This chain connects TRBV3-1 to TRBJ1-1, with TRBD1 matching over 7 bases. V dropped 2 bases and J dropped 0; count of bases not matched to a gene: 6. The germline CDR1 and CDR2 sequences are LGHDT and YNNKEL (reference sequence). This CDR3 comprises 16 residues. In nucleotides, the CDR3 is TGTGCCAGCAGCCAACGACAGGGAGGCATGAACACTGAAGCTTTCTTT. Residues: CASSQRQGGMNTEAFF.

In this sample, this clonotype turned up many times. This chain links TRBV5-1 with TRBJ2-5; 8 nucleotides align to TRBD1. The CDR3 consists of 15 residues. V dropped 4 bases and J dropped 1; count of bases not matched to a gene: 6. The germline V gene encodes CDR1 SGHRS and CDR2 YFSETQ. The CDR3 coding sequence is TGCGCCAGCAGCCAATTTACAGGGGGCCAAGAGACCCAGTACTTC. Protein product: CASSQFTGGQETQYF.

The chain couples TRBV7-9 to TRBJ2-7, with 7 bases fitting TRBD1. Germline V lookup: CDR1 SEHNR, CDR2 FQNEAQ (reference sequence). With V trimmed by 1 base and J by 5 bases, 8 bases remained unmatched. The CDR3 consists of 15 residues. In DNA form, the CDR3 reads TGTGCCAGCAGCTTAGGAGGTGGGACAGTAGACGAGCAGTACTTC. Translated: CASSLGGGTVDEQYF. The whole variable domain, filled in from reference TRBV7-9 and TRBJ2-7, reads DTGVSQNPRHKITKRGQNVTFRCDPISEHNRLYWYRQTLGQGPEFLTYFQNEAQLEKSRLLSDRFSAERPKGSFSTLEIQRTEQGDSAMYLCASSLGGGTVDEQYFGPGTRLTVT.

This clonotype was detected only a few times. The chain carries TRBV2 and TRBJ2-5, with D tentatively TRBD1 or TRBD2 (5 bases each). The CDR3 has 13 amino acids. Germline V lookup: CDR1 SNHLY, CDR2 FYNNEI. V lost 4 bases and J 5 bases, leaving 11 bases between the germline ends. The CDR3 DNA follows: TGTGCCAGCAGTGGCAGGGAGATTGAGACCCAGTACTTC. This sequence encodes CASSGREIETQYF.

This clonotype was seen repeatedly, ten times or more. The J gene is TRBJ1-2, the V gene TRBV29-1; D not resolved. The CDR3 sequence is 13 residues long. Germline V gene lookup returns CDR1 SQVTM and CDR2 ANQGSEA. V was shortened by 3 bases and J by 2 bases, with 10 bases between the two germline ends. CDR3 bases: TGCAGCGTTGAGGGCAGGCCCAACTATGGCTACACCTTC. Protein product: CSVEGRPNYGYTF.

CDR3 residues: CSAYPGQGVVTQYF. The CDR3 coding sequence is TGCAGTGCATACCCGGGACAGGGTGTGGTGACCCAGTACTTC. V and J are TRBV20-1 and TRBJ2-5, with 9 bases identical to TRBD1. Germline V gene data show CDR1 as DFQATT and CDR2 as SNEGSKA (reference sequence). The ends lost 6 bases at V and 7 bases at J; junction bases unmatched: 12. This CDR3 is 14 amino acids long.

This clonotype was counted at least ten times. The CDR3 region is CASSFIWSGRTTDTQYF. CDR3 sequence (DNA): TGTGCCAGCAGCTTCATTTGGTCGGGACGGACCACAGATACGCAGTATTTT. The chain uses TRBV7-8 and TRBJ2-3, with D perhaps matching TRBD1 or TRBD2 (5 bases each). This CDR3 comprises 17 residues. Germline CDR1 SGHVS, CDR2 FQNEAQ. Deletions cut 3 bases from V and 2 bases from J, with 18 bases between.

This clonotype was picked up a small number of times. This chain links TRBV20-1 with TRBJ1-1; the D is unclear. CDR3 length: 15 residues. Germline lookup yields CDR1 DFQATT and CDR2 SNEGSKA (reference sequence). V shed 2 bases and J shed 0 bases, with 13 bases lying between them. The CDR3 spells CSARSFGRMNTEAFF. The CDR3 bases are TGCAGTGCTAGAAGTTTCGGACGGATGAACACTGAAGCTTTCTTT.

J is TRBJ1-4 and V is TRBV27; D might be TRBD1 (6 bases). The CDR3 has 14 amino acids. From germline, CDR1 is MNHEY and CDR2 SMNVEV (reference sequence). V was pared by 6 bases and J by 5 bases, with 13 bases between. As DNA, the CDR3 is TGTGCCAGCAGCTCCACAGGGATGAATGAAAAACTGTTTTTT. Translated: CASSSTGMNEKLFF.

In this sample, this clonotype turned up many times. V gene TRBV7-9 combines with J gene TRBJ1-2; maybe TRBD1 (5 bases). CDR1 and CDR2 (germline): SEHNR, FQNEAQ (reference sequence). V gave up 2 bases and J gave up 8 bases, with 15 bases separating them. The CDR3 covers 14 residues. The CDR3 coding sequence is TGTGCCAGCAGCTTACTCCAAGGGGAACGGGGCTACACCTTC. Protein sequence: CASSLLQGERGYTF.

This clonotype was seen a handful of times. The chain is built from TRBV18 and TRBJ2-5; TRBD2 aligns across 9 bases. The CDR3 runs to 16 residues. Looked up from germline, CDR1 is KGHSH and CDR2 is LQKENI. V lost 3 bases to trimming and J lost 5 bases; unmatched junction nucleotides: 10. The CDR3 sequence: CASSPRAGGPTETQYF. The CDR3 DNA is TGTGCCAGCTCACCGAGGGCGGGAGGGCCAACGGAGACCCAGTACTTC.

This clonotype was counted ten times or more. The chain links TRBV9 to TRBJ2-7, with D possibly being TRBD1 (6 bases). In germline, CDR1 is SGDLS, CDR2 YYNGEE. V was clipped by 1 base and J by 5 bases, with 13 bases between them. This CDR3 contains 14 residues. DNA of the CDR3: TGTGCCAGCAGCGTATTTAGTACAGGGAACGAGCAGTACTTC. Amino acids: CASSVFSTGNEQYF.

This clonotype was seen many times. The chain recombines TRBV29-1 with TRBJ2-1; D is tentatively TRBD1 or TRBD2 (5 bases each). The CDR3 is made up of 14 amino acids. Germline CDR1 reads SQVTM; CDR2 reads ANQGSEA. V was trimmed by 4 bases and J by 6 bases, leaving 16 bases between them. Here the CDR3 reads CSVGPGTVINEQFF. The CDR3 DNA reads as TGCAGCGTTGGGCCAGGGACGGTCATCAATGAGCAGTTCTTC.

The rearrangement uses TRBV20-1 and TRBJ2-2, with D possibly TRBD2 on 5 matching bases. Germline V gene data show CDR1 as DFQATT and CDR2 as SNEGSKA (reference sequence). V lost 1 base and J 7 bases, leaving 10 bases between the germline ends. This CDR3 is built from 13 residues. CDR3 sequence: CSARAPAGGELFF. The CDR3 DNA reads as TGCAGTGCTAGAGCCCCGGCGGGCGGGGAGCTGTTTTTT.

This clonotype was detected ten times or more. The chain uses TRBV20-1 and TRBJ2-1; D call uncertain. The germline V gene encodes CDR1 DFQATT and CDR2 SNEGSKA (reference sequence). The V and J ends lost 5 bases and 7 bases respectively, with 12 bases between them. CDR3 length: 12 amino acids. Written as DNA, the CDR3 is TGCAGTGCTCCAACAATTAATAATGAGCAGTTCTTC. This gives the protein CSAPTINNEQFF.

A few counts support this clonotype. The gene calls are TRBV4-1 and TRBJ2-1; D may be TRBD1 (5 bases). The germline V gene encodes CDR1 MGHRA and CDR2 YSYEKL. V was trimmed by 2 bases and J by 3 bases, leaving 14 bases between them. There are 16 residues in the CDR3. CDR3 amino acids: CASSQRAGINYNEQFF. CDR3 DNA sequence: TGCGCCAGCAGCCAAAGGGCAGGGATAAACTACAATGAGCAGTTCTTC.

V usage is TRBV14 and J usage is TRBJ2-7; no definite D call. In germline, CDR1 is SGHDN, CDR2 FVKESK. The CDR3 contains 12 residues. The V gene lost 3 bases and the J gene lost 9 bases, with 12 bases spanning the gap. The CDR3 protein is CASSQTGGGQYF. In DNA, the CDR3 is TGTGCCAGCAGCCAGACCGGCGGCGGGCAGTACTTC. Together with reference TRBV14 and TRBJ2-7, the CDR3 gives the full variable domain: EAGVTQFPSHSVIEKGQTVTLRCDPISGHDNLYWYRRVMGKEIKFLLHFVKESKQDESGMPNNRFLAERTGGTYSTLKVQPAELEDSGVYFCASSQTGGGQYFGPGTRLTVT.

This clonotype was observed a handful of times. The rearrangement joins TRBV20-1 to TRBJ2-7, with TRBD1 as a possible D gene (5 bases). Per germline, CDR1 DFQATT and CDR2 SNEGSKA (reference sequence). The CDR3 is 13 amino acids. The CDR3 nucleotides are TGCAGCGATAAGACAGTGAGCTCCTACGAGCAGTACTTC. Translated: CSDKTVSSYEQYF.

Points on this clonotype: A junction boundary mismatches the germline segment, possibly from a read error. The V and J genes are TRBV11-2 and TRBJ2-1, with 10 positions matching TRBD2. Germline V CDR1 and CDR2: SGHAT, FQNNGV. CDR3 size: 18 residues. The DNA of the CDR3 is TGTGCCAGCAGCTTAGGTCTAGCGGGGGAGATTTACTACAATGAGCTGTTCTTC. Protein product: CASSLGLAGEIYYNELFF.

This clonotype was recorded many times. The chain is built from TRBV20-1 and TRBJ2-1, with 7 bases aligning to TRBD1. Germline CDR1 reads DFQATT; CDR2 reads SNEGSKA (reference sequence). J lost 2 bases, V lost 0 bases, and 1 base had no gene match. This CDR3 is built from 14 residues. CDR3 coding DNA: TGCAGTGCTAGAGAGGGACAGACCTACAATGAGCAGTTCTTC. Its translation is CSAREGQTYNEQFF.

The rearrangement links TRBV20-1 to TRBJ2-5; 8 bases map to TRBD1. This CDR3 has 12 amino acids. Germline loops: CDR1 DFQATT, CDR2 SNEGSKA (reference sequence). Trimming at V came to 6 bases and at J to 4 bases, leaving 4 bases not matched to a gene. In DNA form, the CDR3 reads TGCAGTGCGAGGACAGGGCGAGAGACCCAGTACTTC. Protein sequence: CSARTGRETQYF.

The V and J genes are TRBV5-1 and TRBJ2-6; D is undetermined. V lost 4 bases and J 0 bases, leaving 14 bases between the germline ends. CDR1 and CDR2 from the germline V gene are SGHRS and YFSETQ. The CDR3 extends over 17 amino acids. Written as DNA, the CDR3 is TGCGCCAGCAGCGATGGAACCCCTGCCTCTGGGGCCAACGTCCTGACTTTC. It encodes CASSDGTPASGANVLTF.

This clonotype was observed many times. The chain couples TRBV6-1 to TRBJ2-1, with D tentatively TRBD2 (5 bases). The CDR3 length is 14 residues. V was pared by 6 bases and J by 2 bases, with 11 bases between. Looked up from germline, CDR1 is MNHNS and CDR2 is SASEGT. DNA of the CDR3: TGTGCCAGCAGATGGCGGGTACCCTACAATGAGCAGTTCTTC. This codes for CASRWRVPYNEQFF.

This clonotype has more than one count but fewer than ten. The chain recombines TRBV28 with TRBJ2-5; no clear D. The CDR3 runs to 14 residues. Deletions cut 2 bases from V and 5 bases from J, with 12 bases between. Germline V gene sequence: CDR1 MDHEN, CDR2 SYDVKM. The CDR3 sequence: CASSLLGHRETQYF. CDR3 DNA sequence: TGTGCCAGCAGTTTACTTGGTCACCGGGAGACCCAGTACTTC.

This clonotype has only a few counts. This sequence joins TRBV18 and TRBJ1-1, with D possibly TRBD1 on 6 matching bases. Per the germline V gene, CDR1 is KGHSH and CDR2 is LQKENI. The CDR3 has 16 residues. V gave up 1 base and J gave up 7 bases, with 19 bases separating them. The CDR3 DNA follows: TGTGCCAGCTCACCACAACAGGGTTCTTTATTCTATGAAGCTTTCTTT. This sequence encodes CASSPQQGSLFYEAFF.

This clonotype was observed a handful of times. This sequence joins TRBV27 and TRBJ1-5; D remains ambiguous. V dropped 6 bases and J dropped 0 bases, with 15 bases sitting between them. This CDR3 spans 16 amino acids. Germline-derived CDR1 and CDR2 are MNHEY and SMNVEV (reference sequence). This chain's CDR3 is CASRGGGSYSNQPQHF. CDR3 DNA: TGTGCCAGCAGGGGCGGCGGATCCTATAGCAATCAGCCCCAGCATTTT.

This clonotype was detected a few times. The J gene is TRBJ2-2, the V gene TRBV7-6; 12 bases fit TRBD2. The germline V gene encodes CDR1 SGHVS and CDR2 FNYEAQ. This CDR3 has 17 residues. V gave up 3 bases and J gave up 1 base; unmatched junction bases: 3. The CDR3 nucleotides read TGTGCCAGCAGCTTCAGACTAGCGGGAGTGAACACCGGGGAGCTGTTTTTT. It encodes CASSFRLAGVNTGELFF. Looking up the rest from reference TRBV7-6 and TRBJ2-2 gives the full variable domain: GAGVSQSPRYKVTKRGQDVALRCDPISGHVSLYWYRQALGQGPEFLTYFNYEAQQDKSGLPNDRFSAERPEGSISTLTIQRTEQRDSAMYRCASSFRLAGVNTGELFFGEGSRLTVL.

This clonotype was observed many times. This chain connects TRBV12-3 or TRBV12-4 to TRBJ1-1; D is perhaps TRBD1 (6 bases). This CDR3 has 12 residues. The V and J ends lost 0 bases and 10 bases respectively, with 9 bases between them. CDR3 DNA sequence: TGTGCCAGCAGTTTAGCGGGCAGGGGAGCTTTCTTT. It specifies CASSLAGRGAFF.